This T cell receptor (beta chain) was identified during a study of metastatic and nonmetastatic thyroid tumors. Study-wide context: Repertoires from blood and tumor or nodule tissue of malignant and benign thyroid patients were compared.

TCRdb re-clonotyped the PCR reads through MiXCR. The sample includes roughly 20,000 clones, approximately 24% of them seen just once. Trimming removed 8 bases at V and 7 bases at J, with 14 bases between. The CDR3 totals 13 residues. CDR1 and CDR2 from the germline V gene are MNHNS and SASEGT. All patients were untreated before thyroid surgery. The sequenced sample consisted of adjacent normal tissue. J is TRBJ1-4 and V is TRBV6-1; possibly TRBD1 for D (6 bases). The sequence was collected from a female donor with papillary thyroid cancer or a benign thyroid nodule (not recorded which). Some clones in this sample may be carry-over from other donors' samples. Here the CDR3 reads CASLSQGPEKLFF. The CDR3 DNA sequence: TGTGCCAGCTTGTCCCAGGGGCCTGAAAAACTGTTTTTT.